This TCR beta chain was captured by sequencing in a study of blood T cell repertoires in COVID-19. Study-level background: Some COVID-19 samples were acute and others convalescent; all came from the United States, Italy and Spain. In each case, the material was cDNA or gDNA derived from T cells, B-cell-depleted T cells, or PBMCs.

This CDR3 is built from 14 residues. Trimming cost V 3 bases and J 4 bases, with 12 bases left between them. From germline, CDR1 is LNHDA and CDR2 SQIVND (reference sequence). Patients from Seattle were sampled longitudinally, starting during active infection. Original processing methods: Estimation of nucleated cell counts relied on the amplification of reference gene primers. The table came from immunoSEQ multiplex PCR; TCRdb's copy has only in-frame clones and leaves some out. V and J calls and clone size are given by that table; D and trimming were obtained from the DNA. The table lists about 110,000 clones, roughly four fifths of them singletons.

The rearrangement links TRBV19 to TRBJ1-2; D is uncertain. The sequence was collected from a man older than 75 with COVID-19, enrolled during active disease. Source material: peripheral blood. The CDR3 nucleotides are TGTGCCAGTAGTATCAACCGGGAGGCCTATGGCTACACCTTC. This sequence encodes CASSINREAYGYTF.